Listed below are T cell receptor beta chains from one sample, sequenced in a study of early T cells in non-severe SARS-CoV-2 infection. One entry per CDR3 protein results from TCRdb running MiXCR on the 5' RACE reads. The repertoire holds tens of thousands of distinct CDR3 sequences, with roughly 15% as singletons. The sequenced sample was whole blood. The receptors originated from an adult who was a healthcare worker with PCR-confirmed SARS-CoV-2 infection or an uninfected control (not recorded which). The CDR3 runs from the conserved cysteine through the conserved F or W. Fields, in order: D gene, V gene, J gene, clone size, CDR3 DNA, CDR3 protein. D genes are given only for firm matches. Clone size, where shown, is once, few, many, or a class for clones that have expanded.

-	TRBV6-6	TRBJ2-1	few	TGTGCCAGCAGTAAACCGGGACAAAGCGATGAGCAGTTCTTC	CASSKPGQSDEQFF
TRBD1	TRBV29-1	TRBJ1-1	many	TGCAGCGTTAAAAACAGGGGGGAGACTGAAGCTTTCTTT	CSVKNRGETEAFF
-	TRBV10-2	TRBJ2-1	few	TGCGCCAGCAGTGAGTCGTTAGTCACCAACAATGAGCAGTTCTTC	CASSESLVTNNEQFF
-	TRBV3-1	TRBJ1-6	-	TGTGCCAGCAGTCTGACCGGTTATAATTCACCCCTCCACTTT	CASSLTGYNSPLHF
-	TRBV27	TRBJ2-3	few	TGTGCCAGCATTCCAGGAGTCAGGGGAAGCCCCAAGCGCACAGATACGCAGTATTTT	CASIPGVRGSPKRTDTQYF
TRBD2	TRBV28	TRBJ2-3	many	TGTGCCAGCAGTTTATTGCTTTCTAGCGGGCCCACAGATACGCAGTATTTT	CASSLLLSSGPTDTQYF
-	TRBV20-1	TRBJ1-6	few	TGCAGTGCTAAAGGGAGAAGCCGTGGACCCCTCCACTTT	CSAKGRSRGPLHF
TRBD1	TRBV11-3	TRBJ2-3	few	TGTGCCAGCAGCCACCAGCTACAGGGGATCTCTGATACGCAGTATTTT	CASSHQLQGISDTQYF
-	TRBV7-6	TRBJ2-2	-	TGTGCCAGCAGCTTAGGCCAGGGGGGCACCGGGGAGCTGTTTTTT	CASSLGQGGTGELFF
TRBD1	TRBV10-3	TRBJ2-1	few	TGTGCCATCAGGTGGACAGGGGGACAGTTCTTC	CAIRWTGGQFF
TRBD1	TRBV20-1	TRBJ2-7	many	TGCAGTGCTAGAGGCGACGGGGGACAGGGGCGTATTAGCCACGAGCAGTACTTC	CSARGDGGQGRISHEQYF
-	TRBV1	TRBJ2-7	-	TGCACCAGCAGACCGACCGGGACTAGCGGCCCCTACGAGCAGTACTTC	CTSRPTGTSGPYEQYF
-	TRBV20-1	TRBJ2-1	many	TGCAGTGCTAGCCCTCTAGGGATCTACAATGAGCAGTTCTTC	CSASPLGIYNEQFF
-	TRBV5-5	TRBJ2-7	many	TGTGCCAGCAGCTTACGGGACATAACCTACGAGCAGTACTTC	CASSLRDITYEQYF
TRBD1	TRBV5-4	TRBJ2-2	many	TGTGCCAGCAGCTTGGGACAGGGGGTAAACACCGGGGAGCTGTTTTTT	CASSLGQGVNTGELFF
-	TRBV7-8	TRBJ2-1	few	TGTGCCAGCAGCTTATCCGTCGAGGGGCAGTTCTTC	CASSLSVEGQFF
-	TRBV19	TRBJ2-2	few	TGTGCCAGTAGTACGGGGAGGAGCTCCGGGGAGCTGTTTTTT	CASSTGRSSGELFF
-	TRBV9	TRBJ1-1	many	TGTGCCAGCAGCCCAGCCCCGACAGCAAGGGACACTGAAGCTTTCTTT	CASSPAPTARDTEAFF
-	TRBV7-9	TRBJ2-1	few	TGTGCCAGCAGCTCCCCCCAGGGAACCAATGAGCAGTTCTTC	CASSSPQGTNEQFF
-	TRBV10-3	TRBJ1-5	-	TGTGCCATCAGTGACGGCTATAGCAATCAGCCCCAGCATTTT	CAISDGYSNQPQHF
TRBD2	TRBV20-1	TRBJ2-7	many	TGCAGTGCCCCGACTAGCGGGGGGCTAGTGCAGTACTTC	CSAPTSGGLVQYF
TRBD1	TRBV3-1	TRBJ1-3	-	TGTGCCAGCAGCCACGGGGACAGGGGTAACACCATATATTTT	CASSHGDRGNTIYF
TRBD1	TRBV6-2/TRBV6-3	TRBJ1-6	-	TGTGCCAGCAGACCCACAGGGGAAGTAACTTCACCCCTCCACTTT	CASRPTGEVTSPLHF
TRBD1	TRBV5-8	TRBJ1-1	-	TGTGCCAGCAGCTTGCGGGACAGGAACACTGAAGCTTTCTTT	CASSLRDRNTEAFF
-	TRBV30	TRBJ1-1	-	TGTGCCTGCGAGAGGAACACTGAAGCTTTCTTT	CACERNTEAFF
-	TRBV5-1	TRBJ2-2	-	TGCGCCAGCAGGCAATCGCAGGGTGAGACCGGGGAGCTGTTTTTT	CASRQSQGETGELFF
-	TRBV6-5	TRBJ1-2	many	TGTGCCAGCAGTCGTACAGGAACCTATGGCTACACCTTC	CASSRTGTYGYTF
-	TRBV27	TRBJ1-5	few	TGTGCCAGCAGTCCCGGACTGACCAATCAGCCCCAGCATTTT	CASSPGLTNQPQHF
TRBD1	TRBV20-1	TRBJ2-7	few	TGCAGTGCTGACAGGGACACCTACGAGCAGTACTTC	CSADRDTYEQYF
TRBD1	TRBV6-6	TRBJ1-4	-	TGTGCCAGCAGTGGGGACAGAGCAACTAATGAAAAACTGTTTTTT	CASSGDRATNEKLFF
-	TRBV30	TRBJ2-1	few	TGTGCCTGGAGTGTAGGTGGGGAGCAGTTCTTC	CAWSVGGEQFF
-	TRBV12-3/TRBV12-4	TRBJ1-6	few	TGTGCCAGCACCTTCAGACTTGAGGATTCACCCCTCCACTTT	CASTFRLEDSPLHF
-	TRBV6-5	TRBJ2-7	few	TGTGCCAGCAGTTACCCGGCGGCGGGCTACGAGCAGTACTTC	CASSYPAAGYEQYF
-	TRBV20-1	TRBJ1-5	-	TGCAGTGCTAGGAGGGGTAGGGCTCAGCCCCAGCATTTT	CSARRGRAQPQHF
TRBD1	TRBV14	TRBJ2-7	many	TGTGCCAGCAGCCAAGGGACAGGGGGGCTCTACGAGCAGTACTTC	CASSQGTGGLYEQYF
TRBD1	TRBV12-3/TRBV12-4	TRBJ2-3	few	TGTGCCAGCAGTCGAAACAGGGGAAACACAGATACGCAGTATTTT	CASSRNRGNTDTQYF
-	TRBV24-1	TRBJ2-7	-	TGTGCCACCAGTGACCAGGGGTCCTACGAGCAGTACTTC	CATSDQGSYEQYF
-	TRBV7-2	TRBJ2-2	few	TGTGCCAGCAGCTTAGGCGCAGGGACGAACTTAGCCGGGGAGCTGTTTTTT	CASSLGAGTNLAGELFF
-	TRBV2	TRBJ1-1	once	TGTGCCAGCGGCGGGACCCTTGGGGGTGAAGCTTTCTTT	CASGGTLGGEAFF
TRBD2	TRBV7-2	TRBJ2-3	-	TGTGCCAGCAGCCCCTTTAGCGGGGGGGTGACAGATACGCAGTATTTT	CASSPFSGGVTDTQYF
-	TRBV7-6	TRBJ2-1	many	TGTGCCAGCAGCTTAGGGCGGCGGACCTTCGAGCAGTTCTTC	CASSLGRRTFEQFF
TRBD1	TRBV18	TRBJ1-1	few	TGTGCCAGCTCACCACCGGATGAGGGGGCAGGCACTGAAGCTTTCTTT	CASSPPDEGAGTEAFF
-	TRBV5-1	TRBJ2-7	few	TGCGCCAGCAGCCAATCTAGCTCCCTGGTCTACGAGCAGTACTTC	CASSQSSSLVYEQYF
-	TRBV28	TRBJ1-1	-	TGTGCCAGCAGTTTAATCGCCGTCCCGAACACTGAAGCTTTCTTT	CASSLIAVPNTEAFF
-	TRBV28	TRBJ2-3	few	TGTGCCAGCAGTACGCCGGGGGCTCTCACAGATACGCAGTATTTT	CASSTPGALTDTQYF
-	TRBV15	TRBJ2-1	many	TGTGCCACCAGTCCGATTACAAGCTCCTACAATGAGCAGTTCTTC	CATSPITSSYNEQFF
TRBD1	TRBV6-4	TRBJ2-2	few	TGTGCCAGCAGTCGTCGACAGGGGCAAAACACCGGGGAGCTGTTTTTT	CASSRRQGQNTGELFF
TRBD1	TRBV29-1	TRBJ2-7	few	TGCAGCGTCCTATATACAGGGGGCACCTACGAGCAGTACTTC	CSVLYTGGTYEQYF
TRBD1	TRBV5-6	TRBJ2-2	-	TGTGCCAGCAGCTCCAGGGGGCGCATCACCGGGGAGCTGTTTTTT	CASSSRGRITGELFF
-	TRBV7-9	TRBJ1-2	many	TGTGCCAGCAGTACTCAAAACTATGGCTACACCTTC	CASSTQNYGYTF
-	TRBV18	TRBJ1-2	-	TGTGCCAGCTCACCACCTGAACGACAGGACTATGGCTACACCTTC	CASSPPERQDYGYTF
-	TRBV3-1	TRBJ1-1	-	TGTGCCAGCGCGACAGGGAACACTGAAGCTTTCTTT	CASATGNTEAFF
-	TRBV20-1	TRBJ2-3	few	TGCAGTGTCCGGGCAGGAGATACGCAGTATTTT	CSVRAGDTQYF